The 2 T cell receptor beta chains reported below all come from one sample, sequenced in a study of CD8+CD57+ T cells in acquired aplastic anemia. The template used for profiling TCR beta VDJ and CDR3 was genomic DNA. MiXCR was run by TCRdb on the reads, yielding one entry per CDR3 protein. Among hundreds of thousands of distinct CDR3 sequences listed, over 25% were seen once. Flow cytometry had shown expanded CD8+CD57+ cells in the patients chosen for sequencing. The source material was sorted CD4+, CD8+, or CD8+CD57+ T cells (not recorded which) from PBMCs. Source of these receptors: a human donor with aplastic anemia.

J is TRBJ2-7 and V is TRBV6-1; tentatively, D is TRBD2 (5 bases). CDR1 and CDR2 from the germline V gene are MNHNS and SASEGT. The CDR3 covers 12 residues. Trimming took off 7 bases at V and 3 bases at J, with 10 bases between the two ends. CDR3 in DNA: TGTGCCAGCACCGCGGGTCTCTACGAGCAGTACTTC. This codes for CASTAGLYEQYF.

This clonotype was seen only a few times. The chain links TRBV5-4 to TRBJ1-6, with unresolved D. From germline, CDR1 is SGHNT and CDR2 YYREEE (reference sequence). V shed 4 bases and J shed 8 bases, with 10 bases lying between them. This CDR3 spans 13 amino acids. CDR3 region: CASSTATDSPLHF. Here the CDR3 DNA reads TGTGCCAGCAGCACGGCAACCGATTCACCCCTCCACTTT.